This T cell receptor beta chain was sequenced in a study of T cell changes during pregnancy in multiple sclerosis. Produced via immunoSEQ multiplex PCR; TCRdb's table is partial and in-frame only. The repertoire includes around 56,000 clones, around 90% of them detected once, and less than 3.5% sits in the top ten. The CDR3 sequence is 14 residues long. Germline values: CDR1 SGHVS, CDR2 FNYEAQ. V shed 4 bases and J shed 2 bases, with 9 bases lying between them. This receptor was identified in a female donor in good health, enrolled as a control in a pregnancy study. The specimen was peripheral blood, collected in the third trimester of pregnancy. The chain carries TRBV7-6 and TRBJ1-3; D call uncertain. CDR3 nucleotide sequence: TGTGCCAGCAGCTCCGGGGTGCCTGGAAACACCATATATTTT. Its translation: CASSSGVPGNTIYF. Filled out from reference TRBV7-6 and TRBJ1-3, the complete variable domain reads GAGVSQSPRYKVTKRGQDVALRCDPISGHVSLYWYRQALGQGPEFLTYFNYEAQQDKSGLPNDRFSAERPEGSISTLTIQRTEQRDSAMYRCASSSGVPGNTIYFGEGSWLTVV.